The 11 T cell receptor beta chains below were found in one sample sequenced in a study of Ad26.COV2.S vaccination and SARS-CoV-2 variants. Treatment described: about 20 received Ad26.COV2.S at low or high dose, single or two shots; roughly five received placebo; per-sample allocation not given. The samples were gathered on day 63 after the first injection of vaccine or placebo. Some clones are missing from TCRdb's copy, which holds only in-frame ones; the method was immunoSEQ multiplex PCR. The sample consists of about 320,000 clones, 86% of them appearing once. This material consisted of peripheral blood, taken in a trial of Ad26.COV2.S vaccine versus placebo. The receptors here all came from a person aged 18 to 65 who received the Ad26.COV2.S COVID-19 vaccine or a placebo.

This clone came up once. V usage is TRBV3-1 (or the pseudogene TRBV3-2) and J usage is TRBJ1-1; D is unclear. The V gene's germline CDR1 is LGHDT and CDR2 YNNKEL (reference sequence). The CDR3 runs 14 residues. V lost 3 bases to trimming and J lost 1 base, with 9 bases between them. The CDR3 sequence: CASSHEAPNTEAFF. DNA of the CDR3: TGTGCCAGCAGCCACGAGGCGCCGAACACTGAAGCTTTCTTT.

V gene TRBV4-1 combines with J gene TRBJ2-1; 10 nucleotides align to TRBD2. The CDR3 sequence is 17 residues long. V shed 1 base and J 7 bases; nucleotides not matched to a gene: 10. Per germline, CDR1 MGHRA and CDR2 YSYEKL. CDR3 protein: CASSQVDSGGLGNEQFF. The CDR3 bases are TGCGCCAGCAGCCAAGTCGATAGCGGGGGGTTAGGGAATGAGCAGTTCTTC.

In nucleotides, the CDR3 is TGTGCCAGCACTAGCGGAGCTACTAGCTCCTACAATGAGCAGTTCTTC. Translating gives CASTSGATSSYNEQFF. The gene calls are TRBV7-6 and TRBJ2-1; the match to TRBD2 covers 7 bases. V lost 7 bases and J lost 0; bases outside the gene matches: 9. This CDR3 has 16 residues. From germline, CDR1 is SGHVS and CDR2 FNYEAQ.

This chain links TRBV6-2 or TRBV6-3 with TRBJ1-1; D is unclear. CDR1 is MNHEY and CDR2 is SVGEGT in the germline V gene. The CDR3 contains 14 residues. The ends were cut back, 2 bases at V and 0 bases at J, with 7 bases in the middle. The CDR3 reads CASSYGRMNTEAFF. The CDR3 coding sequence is TGTGCCAGCAGTTACGGACGGATGAACACTGAAGCTTTCTTT.

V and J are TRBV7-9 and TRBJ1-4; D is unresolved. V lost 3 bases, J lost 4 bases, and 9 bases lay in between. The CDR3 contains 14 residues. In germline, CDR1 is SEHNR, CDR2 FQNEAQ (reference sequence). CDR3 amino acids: CASSFRSDNEKLFF. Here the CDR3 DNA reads TGTGCCAGCAGCTTCCGATCAGATAATGAAAAACTGTTTTTT. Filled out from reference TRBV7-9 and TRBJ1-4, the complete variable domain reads DTGVSQNPRHKITKRGQNVTFRCDPISEHNRLYWYRQTLGQGPEFLTYFQNEAQLEKSRLLSDRFSAERPKGSFSTLEIQRTEQGDSAMYLCASSFRSDNEKLFFGSGTQLSVL.

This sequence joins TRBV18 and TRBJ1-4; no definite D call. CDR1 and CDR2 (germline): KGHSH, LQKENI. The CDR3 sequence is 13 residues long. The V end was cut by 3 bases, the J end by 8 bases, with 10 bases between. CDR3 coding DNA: TGTGCCAGCTCACCTCCGCCGGGGGAAAAACTGTTTTTT. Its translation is CASSPPPGEKLFF.

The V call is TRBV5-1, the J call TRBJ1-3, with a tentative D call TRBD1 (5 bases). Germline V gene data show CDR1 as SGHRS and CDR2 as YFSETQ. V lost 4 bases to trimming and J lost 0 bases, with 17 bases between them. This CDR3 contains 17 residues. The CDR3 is CASSLQAQPSSGNTIYF. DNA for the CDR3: TGCGCCAGCAGCCTACAGGCCCAACCTTCCTCTGGAAACACCATATATTTT. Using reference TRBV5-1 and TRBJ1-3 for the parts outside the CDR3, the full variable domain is KAGVTQTPRYLIKTRGQQVTLSCSPISGHRSVSWYQQTPGQGLQFLFEYFSETQRNKGNFPGRFSGRQFSNSRSEMNVSTLELGDSALYLCASSLQAQPSSGNTIYFGEGSWLTVV.

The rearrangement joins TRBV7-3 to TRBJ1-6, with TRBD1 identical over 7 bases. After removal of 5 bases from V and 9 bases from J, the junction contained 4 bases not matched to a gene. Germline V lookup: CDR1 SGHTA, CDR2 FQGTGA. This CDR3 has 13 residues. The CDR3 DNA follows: TGTGCCAGCAGCGTAGGGGGCGCTTCACCCCTCCACTTT. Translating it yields CASSVGGASPLHF.

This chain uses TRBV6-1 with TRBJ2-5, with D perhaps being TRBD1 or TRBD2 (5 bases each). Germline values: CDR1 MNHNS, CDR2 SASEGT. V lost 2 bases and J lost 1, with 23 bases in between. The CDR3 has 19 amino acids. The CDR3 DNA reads TGTGCCAGCAGTGAACGGCTAGCTTGGGACCTGACGGCCCAAGAGACCCAGTACTTC. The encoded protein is CASSERLAWDLTAQETQYF.

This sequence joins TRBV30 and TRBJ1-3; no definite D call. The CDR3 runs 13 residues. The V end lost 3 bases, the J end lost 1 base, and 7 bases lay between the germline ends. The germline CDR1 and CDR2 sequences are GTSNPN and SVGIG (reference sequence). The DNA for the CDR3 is TGTGCCTGGAGCGCCCAATCTGGAAACACCATATATTTT. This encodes CAWSAQSGNTIYF.

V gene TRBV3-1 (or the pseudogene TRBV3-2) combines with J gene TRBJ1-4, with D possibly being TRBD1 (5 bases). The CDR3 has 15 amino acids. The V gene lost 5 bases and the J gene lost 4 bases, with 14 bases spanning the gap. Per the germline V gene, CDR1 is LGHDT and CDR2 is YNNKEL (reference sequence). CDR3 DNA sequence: TGTGCCAGCAGCTCTGGGTCAGGGAGTAATGAAAAACTGTTTTTT. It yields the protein CASSSGSGSNEKLFF.